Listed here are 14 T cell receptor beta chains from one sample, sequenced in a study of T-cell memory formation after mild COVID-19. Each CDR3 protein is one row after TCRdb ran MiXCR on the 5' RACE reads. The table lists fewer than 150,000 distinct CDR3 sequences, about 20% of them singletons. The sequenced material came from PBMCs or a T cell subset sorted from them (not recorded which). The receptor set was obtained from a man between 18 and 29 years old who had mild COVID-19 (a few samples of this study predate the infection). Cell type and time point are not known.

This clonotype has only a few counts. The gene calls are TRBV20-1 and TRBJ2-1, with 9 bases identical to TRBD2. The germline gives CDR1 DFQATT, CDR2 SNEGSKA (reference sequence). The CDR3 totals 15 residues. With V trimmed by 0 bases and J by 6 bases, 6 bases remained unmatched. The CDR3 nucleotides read TGCAGTGCTAGAGATCTAGCGGGGAAAGCCAATGAGCAGTTCTTC. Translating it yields CSARDLAGKANEQFF.

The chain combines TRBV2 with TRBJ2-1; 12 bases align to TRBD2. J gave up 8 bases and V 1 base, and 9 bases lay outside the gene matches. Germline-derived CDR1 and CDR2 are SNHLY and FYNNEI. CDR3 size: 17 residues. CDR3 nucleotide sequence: TGTGCCAGCAGTGAAGGGCCGGCTAGCGGGGGGGAGGATGAGCAGTTCTTC. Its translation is CASSEGPASGGEDEQFF.

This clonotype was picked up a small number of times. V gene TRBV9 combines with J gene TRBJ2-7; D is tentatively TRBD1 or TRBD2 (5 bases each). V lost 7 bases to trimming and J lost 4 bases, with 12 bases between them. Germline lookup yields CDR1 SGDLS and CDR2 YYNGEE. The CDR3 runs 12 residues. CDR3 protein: CASGTDGYEQYF. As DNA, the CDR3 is TGTGCCAGCGGGACCGATGGGTACGAGCAGTACTTC.

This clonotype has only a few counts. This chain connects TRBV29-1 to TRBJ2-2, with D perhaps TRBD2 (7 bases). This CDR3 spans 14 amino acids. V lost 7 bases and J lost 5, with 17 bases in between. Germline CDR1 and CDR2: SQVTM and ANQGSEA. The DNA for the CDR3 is TGCAGCGCCGCTACGGGGGGCAGAACCGGGGAGCTGTTTTTT. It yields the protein CSAATGGRTGELFF.

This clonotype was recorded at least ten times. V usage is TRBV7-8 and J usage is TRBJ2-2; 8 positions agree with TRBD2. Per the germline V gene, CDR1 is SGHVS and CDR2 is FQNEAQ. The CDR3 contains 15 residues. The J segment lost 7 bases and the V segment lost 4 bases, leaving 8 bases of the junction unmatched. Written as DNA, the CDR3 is TGTGCCAGCAGCTACGGATTAGCGGGGCACGGGGAGCTGTTTTTT. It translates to CASSYGLAGHGELFF. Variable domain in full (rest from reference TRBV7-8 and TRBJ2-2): GAGVSQSPRYKVAKRGQDVALRCDPISGHVSLFWYQQALGQGPEFLTYFQNEAQLDKSGLPSDRFFAERPEGSVSTLKIQRTQQEDSAVYLCASSYGLAGHGELFFGEGSRLTVL.

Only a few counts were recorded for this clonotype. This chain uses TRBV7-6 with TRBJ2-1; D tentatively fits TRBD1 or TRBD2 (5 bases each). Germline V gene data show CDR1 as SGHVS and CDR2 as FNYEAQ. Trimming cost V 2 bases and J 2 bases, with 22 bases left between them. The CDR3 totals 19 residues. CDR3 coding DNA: TGTGCCAGCAGCTTAACTGCCCGACCCCGGGACCAAACCTACAATGAGCAGTTCTTC. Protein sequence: CASSLTARPRDQTYNEQFF. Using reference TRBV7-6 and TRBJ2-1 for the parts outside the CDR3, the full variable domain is GAGVSQSPRYKVTKRGQDVALRCDPISGHVSLYWYRQALGQGPEFLTYFNYEAQQDKSGLPNDRFSAERPEGSISTLTIQRTEQRDSAMYRCASSLTARPRDQTYNEQFFGPGTRLTVL.

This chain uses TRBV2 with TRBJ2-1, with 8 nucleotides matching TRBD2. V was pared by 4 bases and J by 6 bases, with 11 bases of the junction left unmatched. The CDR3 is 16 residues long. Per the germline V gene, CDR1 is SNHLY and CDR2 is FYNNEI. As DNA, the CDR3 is TGTGCCAGCAGTGCCAGGGATAGCGGGGTAGGCAATGAGCAGTTCTTC. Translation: CASSARDSGVGNEQFF. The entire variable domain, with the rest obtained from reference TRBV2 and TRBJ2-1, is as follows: EPEVTQTPSHQVTQMGQEVILRCVPISNHLYFYWYRQILGQKVEFLVSFYNNEISEKSEIFDDQFSVERPDGSNFTLKIRSTKLEDSAMYFCASSARDSGVGNEQFFGPGTRLTVL.

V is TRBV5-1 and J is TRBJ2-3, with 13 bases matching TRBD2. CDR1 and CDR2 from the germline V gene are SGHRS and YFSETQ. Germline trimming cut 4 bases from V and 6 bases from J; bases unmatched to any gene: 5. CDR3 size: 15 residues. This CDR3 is CASSLGTSGVDTQYF. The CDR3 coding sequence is TGCGCCAGCAGCCTCGGGACTAGCGGGGTGGATACGCAGTATTTT.

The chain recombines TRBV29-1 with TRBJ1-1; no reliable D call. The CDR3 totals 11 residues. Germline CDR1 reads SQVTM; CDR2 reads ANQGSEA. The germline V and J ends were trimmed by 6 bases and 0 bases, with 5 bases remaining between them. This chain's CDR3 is CSVRMNTEAFF. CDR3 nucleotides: TGCAGCGTCCGAATGAACACTGAAGCTTTCTTT.

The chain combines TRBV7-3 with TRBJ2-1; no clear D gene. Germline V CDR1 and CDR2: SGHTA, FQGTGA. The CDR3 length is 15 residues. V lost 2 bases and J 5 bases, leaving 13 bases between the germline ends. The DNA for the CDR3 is TGTGCCAGCAGCTTAGATCTGGGGTATAACAATGAGCAGTTCTTC. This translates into CASSLDLGYNNEQFF.

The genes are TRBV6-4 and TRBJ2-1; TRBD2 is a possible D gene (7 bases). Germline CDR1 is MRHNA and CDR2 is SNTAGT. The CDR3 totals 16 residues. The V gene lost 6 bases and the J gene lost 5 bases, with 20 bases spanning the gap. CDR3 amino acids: CASRAFWGGGHNEQFF. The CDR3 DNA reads TGTGCCAGCAGGGCCTTTTGGGGGGGCGGCCACAATGAGCAGTTCTTC.

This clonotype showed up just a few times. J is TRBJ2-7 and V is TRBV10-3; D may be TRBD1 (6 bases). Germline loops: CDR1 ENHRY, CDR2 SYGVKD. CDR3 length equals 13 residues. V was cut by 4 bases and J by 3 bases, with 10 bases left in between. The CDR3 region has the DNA TGTGCCATCAGTGTCAACAGGGTCTACGAGCAGTACTTC. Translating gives CAISVNRVYEQYF.

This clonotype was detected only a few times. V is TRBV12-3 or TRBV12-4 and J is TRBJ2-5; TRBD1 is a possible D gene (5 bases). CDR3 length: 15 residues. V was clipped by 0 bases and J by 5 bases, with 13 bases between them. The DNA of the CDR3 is TGTGCCAGCAGTTTAGCGGGGCCCCGACCCGAGACCCAGTACTTC. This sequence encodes CASSLAGPRPETQYF.

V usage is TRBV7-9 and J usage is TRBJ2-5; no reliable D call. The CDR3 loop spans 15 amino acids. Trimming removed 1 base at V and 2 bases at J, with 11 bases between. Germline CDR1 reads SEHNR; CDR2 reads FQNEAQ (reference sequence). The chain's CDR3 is CASSLVAWGQETQYF. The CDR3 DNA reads TGTGCCAGCAGCTTAGTCGCGTGGGGACAAGAGACCCAGTACTTC.